The T cell receptor beta chain under discussion was sequenced for a study of blood T cell repertoires in COVID-19. Study-wide context: Material from acute and convalescent COVID-19 was sourced from the United States, Italy and Spain. In each case, the material was cDNA or gDNA derived from T cells, B-cell-depleted T cells, or PBMCs.

Study processing details: Using reference gene primer amplification, nucleated cell counts were estimated. Sequenced by immunoSEQ multiplex PCR; TCRdb stores in-frame clones only, minus some. V and J calls and clone size are as listed in that table; D and trimming were resolved from the DNA. The sample gives roughly 200,000 clones, roughly 81% of which show up once; about 12% is in the top ten. The V gene's germline CDR1 is MNHEY and CDR2 SVGAGI. CDR3 length equals 14 residues. Trimming left V 5 bases short and J 4 bases short, with 14 bases between. Followed over time, Seattle patients had been enrolled while infection was active.

This receptor was obtained from a woman aged 80 or over with COVID-19, enrolled during active disease. Material for sequencing was peripheral blood. The chain links TRBV6-5 to TRBJ2-5; a weak D match, TRBD1 (5 bases). In DNA, the CDR3 is TGTGCCAGCAGTCAGGGCGGTTCCATAGAGACCCAGTACTTC. As protein: CASSQGGSIETQYF.